What follows is one T cell receptor (beta chain) and its context. The antigen is unknown. Deletions cut 4 bases from V and 0 bases from J, with 16 bases between. Germline V gene lookup returns CDR1 DFQATT and CDR2 SNEGSKA (reference sequence). There are 16 residues in the CDR3. TCRdb reanalysed the reads using MiXCR and keeps one entry per CDR3 protein. The table records about 400,000 distinct CDR3 sequences, approximately 18% of them present only once. These data belong to a study of T cell repertoires in cytomegalovirus infection. In the study overall: Based on public TCR beta signatures, there were indications of CMV infection and of a matching HLA type.

Regarding the study as a whole: CMV-specific TCR beta clonotypes restricted by HLA-C dominated the ex vivo response.

The sequenced material came from PBMCs. The rearrangement joins TRBV20-1 to TRBJ2-1; D may be TRBD2 (6 bases). The sequence derives from a human donor in good health (CMV status not recorded). Some clones in this sample may be carry-over from other donors' samples. The CDR3 sequence: CSAMRRIGSSYNEQFF. DNA for the CDR3: TGCAGTGCTATGCGGCGTATCGGGAGCTCCTACAATGAGCAGTTCTTC.